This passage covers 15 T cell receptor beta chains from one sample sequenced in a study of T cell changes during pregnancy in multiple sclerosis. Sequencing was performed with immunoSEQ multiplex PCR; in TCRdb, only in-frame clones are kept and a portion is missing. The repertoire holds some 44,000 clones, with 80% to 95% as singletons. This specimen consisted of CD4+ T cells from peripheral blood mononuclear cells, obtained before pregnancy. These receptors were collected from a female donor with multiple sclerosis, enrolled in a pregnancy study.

CDR3 DNA sequence: TGCGCCAGCAGCTTTCGAGCGGGGGCCTACAATGAGCAGTTCTTC. Its translation is CASSFRAGAYNEQFF. The chain carries TRBV5-1 and TRBJ2-1; TRBD2 matches 8 bases. The CDR3 is 15 residues long. CDR1 is SGHRS and CDR2 is YFSETQ in the germline V gene. The J segment lost 2 bases and the V segment lost 2 bases, leaving 3 bases of the junction unmatched.

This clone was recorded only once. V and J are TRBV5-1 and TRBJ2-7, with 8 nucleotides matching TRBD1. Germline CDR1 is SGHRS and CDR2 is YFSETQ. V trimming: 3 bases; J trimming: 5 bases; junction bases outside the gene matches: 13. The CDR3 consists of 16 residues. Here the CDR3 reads CASSSTLSGGRNEQYF. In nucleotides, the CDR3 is TGCGCCAGCAGCTCAACTTTATCAGGGGGCAGGAACGAGCAGTACTTC.

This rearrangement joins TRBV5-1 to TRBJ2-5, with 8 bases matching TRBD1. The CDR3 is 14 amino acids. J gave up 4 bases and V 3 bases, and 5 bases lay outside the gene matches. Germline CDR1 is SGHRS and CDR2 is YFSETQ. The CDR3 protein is CASSSGGWGETQYF. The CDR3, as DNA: TGCGCCAGCAGCTCAGGGGGCTGGGGAGAGACCCAGTACTTC.

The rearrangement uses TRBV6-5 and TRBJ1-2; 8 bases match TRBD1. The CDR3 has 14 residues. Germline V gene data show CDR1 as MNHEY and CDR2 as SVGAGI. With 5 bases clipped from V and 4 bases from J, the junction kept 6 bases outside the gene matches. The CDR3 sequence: CASSNGQGRYGYTF. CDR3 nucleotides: TGTGCCAGCAGTAACGGACAGGGACGCTATGGCTACACCTTC.

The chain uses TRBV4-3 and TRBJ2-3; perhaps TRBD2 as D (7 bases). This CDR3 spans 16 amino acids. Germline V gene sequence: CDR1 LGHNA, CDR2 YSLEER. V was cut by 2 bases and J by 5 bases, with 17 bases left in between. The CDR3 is CASSQLGGGRLDTQYF. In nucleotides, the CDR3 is TGCGCCAGCAGCCAATTGGGGGGGGGCCGGTTAGATACGCAGTATTTT.

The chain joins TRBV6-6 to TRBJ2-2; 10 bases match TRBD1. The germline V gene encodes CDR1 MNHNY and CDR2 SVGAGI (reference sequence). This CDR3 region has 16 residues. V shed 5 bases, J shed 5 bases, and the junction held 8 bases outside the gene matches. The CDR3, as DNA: TGTGCCAGCAGTCCCGGGACAGGGGTAGGGACCGGGGAGCTGTTTTTT. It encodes CASSPGTGVGTGELFF.

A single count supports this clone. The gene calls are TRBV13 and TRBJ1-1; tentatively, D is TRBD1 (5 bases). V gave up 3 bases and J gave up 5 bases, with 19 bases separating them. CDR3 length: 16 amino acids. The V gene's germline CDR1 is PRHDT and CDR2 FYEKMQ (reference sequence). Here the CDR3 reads CASSLEGFSGWTEAFF. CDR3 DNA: TGTGCCAGCAGCTTGGAGGGGTTCTCCGGTTGGACTGAAGCTTTCTTT.

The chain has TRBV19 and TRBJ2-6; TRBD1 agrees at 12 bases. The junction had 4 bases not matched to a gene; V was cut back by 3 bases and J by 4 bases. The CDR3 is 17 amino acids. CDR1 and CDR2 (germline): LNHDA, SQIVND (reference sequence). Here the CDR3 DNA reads TGTGCCAGTAGTATGCGGGACAGGGGGCTGGGGGCCAACGTCCTGACTTTC. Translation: CASSMRDRGLGANVLTF.

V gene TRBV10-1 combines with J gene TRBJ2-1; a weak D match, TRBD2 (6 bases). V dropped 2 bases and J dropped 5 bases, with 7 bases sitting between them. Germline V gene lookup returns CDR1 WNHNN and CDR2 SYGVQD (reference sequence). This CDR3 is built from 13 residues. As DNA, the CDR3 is TGCGCCAGCAGTGAGATAGCGGACAATGAGCAGTTCTTC. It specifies CASSEIADNEQFF.

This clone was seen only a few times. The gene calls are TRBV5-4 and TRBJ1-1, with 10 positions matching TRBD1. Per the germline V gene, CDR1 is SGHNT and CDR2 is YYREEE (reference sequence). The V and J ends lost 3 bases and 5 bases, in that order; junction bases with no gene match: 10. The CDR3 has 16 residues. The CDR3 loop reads CASSSRQGARNTEAFF. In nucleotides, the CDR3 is TGTGCCAGCAGCTCTAGACAGGGGGCCCGGAATACTGAAGCTTTCTTT.

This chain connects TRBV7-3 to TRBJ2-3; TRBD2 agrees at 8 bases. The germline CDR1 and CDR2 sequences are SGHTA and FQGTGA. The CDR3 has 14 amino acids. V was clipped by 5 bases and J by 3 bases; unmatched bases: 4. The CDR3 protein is CASSIAGRTDTQYF. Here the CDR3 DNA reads TGTGCCAGCAGCATAGCGGGACGAACAGATACGCAGTATTTT.

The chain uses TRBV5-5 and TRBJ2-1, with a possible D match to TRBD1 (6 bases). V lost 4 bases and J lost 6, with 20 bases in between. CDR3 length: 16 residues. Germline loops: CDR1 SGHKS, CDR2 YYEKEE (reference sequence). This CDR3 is CASSPLQGRGGNEQFF. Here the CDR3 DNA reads TGTGCCAGCAGCCCGCTACAGGGTCGGGGTGGCAATGAGCAGTTCTTC. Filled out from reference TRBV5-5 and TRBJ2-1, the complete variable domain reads DAGVTQSPTHLIKTRGQQVTLRCSPISGHKSVSWYQQVLGQGPQFIFQYYEKEERGRGNFPDRFSARQFPNYSSELNVNALLLGDSALYLCASSPLQGRGGNEQFFGPGTRLTVL.

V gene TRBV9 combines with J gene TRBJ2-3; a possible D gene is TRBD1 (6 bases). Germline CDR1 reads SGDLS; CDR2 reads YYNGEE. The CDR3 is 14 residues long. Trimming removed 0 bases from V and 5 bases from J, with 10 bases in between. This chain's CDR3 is CASSVARQEDTQYF. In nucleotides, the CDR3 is TGTGCCAGCAGCGTAGCTCGACAGGAAGATACGCAGTATTTT.

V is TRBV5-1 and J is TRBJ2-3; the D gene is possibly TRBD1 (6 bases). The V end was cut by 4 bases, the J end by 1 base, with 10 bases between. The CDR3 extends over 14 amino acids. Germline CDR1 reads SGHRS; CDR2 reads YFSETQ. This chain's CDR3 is CASSGGLGTDTQYF. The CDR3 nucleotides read TGCGCCAGCAGCGGGGGCTTAGGCACAGATACGCAGTATTTT.

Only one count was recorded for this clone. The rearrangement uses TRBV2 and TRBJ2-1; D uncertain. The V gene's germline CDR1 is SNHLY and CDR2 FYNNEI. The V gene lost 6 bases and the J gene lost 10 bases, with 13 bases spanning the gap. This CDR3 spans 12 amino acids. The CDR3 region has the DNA TGTGCCAGCAGGGCTGACATAACCGAGCAGTTCTTC. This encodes CASRADITEQFF.